Here is one T cell receptor (beta chain) with its context. Germline lookup yields CDR1 KGHDR and CDR2 SFDVKD. The CDR3 runs to 16 residues. V dropped 1 base and J dropped 0 bases, with 9 bases sitting between them. The library targeted TCRbeta and was prepared with unique molecular identifiers. One entry per CDR3 protein, called by TCRdb with MiXCR from the PCR reads. The repertoire holds 450,000 to 500,000 distinct CDR3 sequences, with about an eighth as singletons. The sample belongs to a study of T-cell reconstitution after alpha-beta-depleted transplantation in children. The chain uses TRBV24-1 and TRBJ2-1; TRBD2 might be the D (6 bases). The source was PBMCs from the stem cell graft donor, collected from the stem cell graft. This receptor was taken from a human donor who donated a stem cell graft to a child with combined immunodeficiency. CDR3 residues: CATSDFRRGSYNEQFF. The CDR3 bases are TGTGCCACCAGTGATTTCCGGCGGGGCTCCTACAATGAGCAGTTCTTC.